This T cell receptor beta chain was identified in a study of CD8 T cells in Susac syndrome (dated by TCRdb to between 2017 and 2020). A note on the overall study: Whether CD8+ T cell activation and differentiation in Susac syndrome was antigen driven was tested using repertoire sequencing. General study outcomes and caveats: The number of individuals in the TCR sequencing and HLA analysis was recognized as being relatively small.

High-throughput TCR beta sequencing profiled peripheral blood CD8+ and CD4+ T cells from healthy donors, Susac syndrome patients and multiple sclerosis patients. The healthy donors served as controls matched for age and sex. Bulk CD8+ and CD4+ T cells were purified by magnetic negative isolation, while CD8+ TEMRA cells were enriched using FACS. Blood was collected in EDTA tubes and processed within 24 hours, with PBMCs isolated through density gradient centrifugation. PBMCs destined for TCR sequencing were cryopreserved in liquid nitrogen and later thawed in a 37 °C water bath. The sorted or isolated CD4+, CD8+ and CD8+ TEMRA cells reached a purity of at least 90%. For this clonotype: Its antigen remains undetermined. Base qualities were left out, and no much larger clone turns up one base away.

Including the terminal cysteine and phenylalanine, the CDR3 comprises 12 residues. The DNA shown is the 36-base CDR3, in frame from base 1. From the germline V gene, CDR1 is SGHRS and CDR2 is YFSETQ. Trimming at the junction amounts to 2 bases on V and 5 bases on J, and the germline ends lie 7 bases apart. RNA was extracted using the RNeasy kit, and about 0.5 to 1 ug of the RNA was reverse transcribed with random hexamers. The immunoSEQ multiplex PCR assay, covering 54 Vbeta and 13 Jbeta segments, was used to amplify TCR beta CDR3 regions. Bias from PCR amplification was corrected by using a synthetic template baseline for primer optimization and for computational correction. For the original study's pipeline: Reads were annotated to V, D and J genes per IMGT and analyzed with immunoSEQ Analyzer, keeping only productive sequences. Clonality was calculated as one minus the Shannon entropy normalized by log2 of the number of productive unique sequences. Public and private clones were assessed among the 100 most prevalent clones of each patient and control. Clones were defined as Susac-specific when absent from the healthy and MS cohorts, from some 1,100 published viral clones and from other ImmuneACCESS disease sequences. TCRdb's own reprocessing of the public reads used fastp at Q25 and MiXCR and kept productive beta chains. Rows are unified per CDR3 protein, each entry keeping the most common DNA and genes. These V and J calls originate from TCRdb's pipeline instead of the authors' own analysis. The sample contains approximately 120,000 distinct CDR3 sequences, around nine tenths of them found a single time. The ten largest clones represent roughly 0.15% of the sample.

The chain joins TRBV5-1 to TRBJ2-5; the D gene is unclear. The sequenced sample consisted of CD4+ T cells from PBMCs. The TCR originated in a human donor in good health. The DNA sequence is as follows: TGCGCCAGCAGCTTCACGGATGAGACCCAGTACTTC. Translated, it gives CASSFTDETQYF.